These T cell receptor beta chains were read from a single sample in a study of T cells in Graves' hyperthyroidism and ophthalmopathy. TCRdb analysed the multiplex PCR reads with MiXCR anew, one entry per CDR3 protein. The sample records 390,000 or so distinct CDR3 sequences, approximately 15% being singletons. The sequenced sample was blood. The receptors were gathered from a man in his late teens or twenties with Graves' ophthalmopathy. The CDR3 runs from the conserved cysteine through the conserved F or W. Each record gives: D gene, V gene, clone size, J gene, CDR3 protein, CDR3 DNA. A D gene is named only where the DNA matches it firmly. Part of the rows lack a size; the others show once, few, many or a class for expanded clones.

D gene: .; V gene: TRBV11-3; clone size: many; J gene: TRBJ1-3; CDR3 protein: CASALTGSSGNTIYF; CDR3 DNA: TGTGCCAGCGCCCTTACAGGGAGCTCTGGAAACACCATATATTTT
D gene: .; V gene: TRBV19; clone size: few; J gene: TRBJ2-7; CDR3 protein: CASSSSETAYEQYF; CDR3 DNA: TGTGCCAGTAGCAGTTCAGAAACAGCCTACGAGCAGTACTTC
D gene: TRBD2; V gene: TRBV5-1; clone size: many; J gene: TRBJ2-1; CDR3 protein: CASTSGGNYNEQFF; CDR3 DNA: TGCGCCAGCACTAGCGGGGGCAATTACAATGAGCAGTTCTTC
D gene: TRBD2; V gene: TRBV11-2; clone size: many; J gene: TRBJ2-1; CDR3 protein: CASTRGGGSYNEQFF; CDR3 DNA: TGTGCCAGCACCCGTGGCGGGGGTTCCTACAATGAGCAGTTCTTC
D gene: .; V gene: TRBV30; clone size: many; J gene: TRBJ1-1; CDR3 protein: CAWSGAPDTEAFF; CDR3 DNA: TGTGCCTGGTCTGGAGCACCGGACACTGAAGCTTTCTTT
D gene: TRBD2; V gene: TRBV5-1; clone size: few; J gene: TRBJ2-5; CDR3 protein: CASGRLAGGDQNPSYF; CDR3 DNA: TGCGCCAGCGGGCGGCTAGCGGGAGGAGATCAGAATCCTTCTTACTTC
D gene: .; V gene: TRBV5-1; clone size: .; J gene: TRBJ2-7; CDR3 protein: CASNEFESYEQYF; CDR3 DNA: TGCGCCAGCAACGAGTTTGAATCCTACGAGCAGTACTTC
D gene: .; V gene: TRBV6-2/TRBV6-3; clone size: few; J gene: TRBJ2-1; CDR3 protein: CASSYSANEQFF; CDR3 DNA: TGTGCCAGCAGTTACTCGGCCAATGAGCAGTTCTTC
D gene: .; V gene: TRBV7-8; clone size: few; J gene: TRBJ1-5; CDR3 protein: CASSSPPWDRPRQPQHF; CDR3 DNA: TGTGCCAGCAGCTCCCCTCCCTGGGATAGACCGAGACAGCCCCAGCATTTT
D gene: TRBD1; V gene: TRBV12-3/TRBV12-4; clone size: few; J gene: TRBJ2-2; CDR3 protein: CASSPDRATNTGELFF; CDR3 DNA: TGTGCCAGCAGTCCGGACAGGGCCACGAACACCGGGGAGCTGTTTTTT
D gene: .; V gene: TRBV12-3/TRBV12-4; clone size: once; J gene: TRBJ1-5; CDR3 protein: CASSFGVGGLSNQPQHF; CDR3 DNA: TGTGCCAGCAGCTTCGGGGTGGGAGGGCTTAGCAATCAGCCCCAGCATTTT
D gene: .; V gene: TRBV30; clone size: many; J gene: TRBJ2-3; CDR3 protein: CAWSVDGSSTDTQYF; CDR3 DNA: TGTGCCTGGAGTGTTGACGGATCTAGCACAGATACGCAGTATTTT
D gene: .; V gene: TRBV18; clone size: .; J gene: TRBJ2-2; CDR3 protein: CASSSGTNTGELFF; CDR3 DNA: TGTGCCAGCTCATCAGGCACGAACACCGGGGAGCTGTTTTTT
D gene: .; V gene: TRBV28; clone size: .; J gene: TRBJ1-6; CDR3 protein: CASTAVQSSYNSPLHF; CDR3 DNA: TGTGCCAGCACCGCCGTACAGAGCTCCTATAATTCACCCCTCCACTTT
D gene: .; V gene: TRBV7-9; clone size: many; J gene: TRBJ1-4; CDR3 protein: CASSSAGTETTNEKLFF; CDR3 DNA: TGTGCCAGCAGCTCTGCCGGGACTGAAACAACTAATGAAAAACTGTTTTTT
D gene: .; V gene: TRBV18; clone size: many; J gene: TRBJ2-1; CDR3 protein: CASSPLQGLVEQFF; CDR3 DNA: TGTGCCAGCTCACCCCTTCAGGGTTTGGTGGAGCAGTTCTTC
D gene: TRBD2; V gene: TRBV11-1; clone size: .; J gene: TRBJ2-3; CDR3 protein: CANSFGLAGLTDTQYF; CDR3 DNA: TGTGCCAACAGCTTTGGCCTAGCGGGCCTCACAGATACGCAGTATTTT
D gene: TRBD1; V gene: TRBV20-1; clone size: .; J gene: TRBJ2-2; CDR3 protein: CSARGLQGANGELFF; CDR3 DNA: TGCAGTGCTAGAGGGCTTCAGGGGGCGAACGGGGAGCTGTTTTTT
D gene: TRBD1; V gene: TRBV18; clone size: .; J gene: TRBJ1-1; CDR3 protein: CASSTRQGGFNTEAFF; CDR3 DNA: TGTGCCAGCTCAACTAGACAGGGAGGCTTCAACACTGAAGCTTTCTTT
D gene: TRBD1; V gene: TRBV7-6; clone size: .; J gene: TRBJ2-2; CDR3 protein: CASSWGDRGHTGELFF; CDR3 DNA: TGTGCCAGCAGCTGGGGGGACAGGGGGCATACCGGGGAGCTGTTTTTT
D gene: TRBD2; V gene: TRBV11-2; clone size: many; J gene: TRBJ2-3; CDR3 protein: CASSPILAGMADTQYF; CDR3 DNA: TGTGCCAGCAGCCCTATTCTAGCGGGCATGGCAGATACGCAGTATTTT
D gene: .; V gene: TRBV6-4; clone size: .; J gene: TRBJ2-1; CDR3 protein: CASSLKGVFNEQFF; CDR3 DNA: TGTGCCAGCAGTCTCAAGGGAGTTTTCAATGAGCAGTTCTTC
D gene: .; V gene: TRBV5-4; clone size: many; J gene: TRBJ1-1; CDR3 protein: CASSVGKNTEAFF; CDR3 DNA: TGTGCCAGCAGCGTAGGAAAGAACACTGAAGCTTTCTTT
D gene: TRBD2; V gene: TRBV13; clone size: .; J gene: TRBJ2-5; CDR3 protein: CASSTAGGQETQYF; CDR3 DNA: TGTGCCAGCAGCACGGCGGGGGGCCAGGAGACCCAGTACTTC
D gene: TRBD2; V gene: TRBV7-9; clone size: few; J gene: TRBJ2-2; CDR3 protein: CASSFPGTSGGANTGELFF; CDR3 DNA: TGTGCCAGCAGCTTCCCCGGGACTAGCGGGGGGGCCAACACCGGGGAGCTGTTTTTT
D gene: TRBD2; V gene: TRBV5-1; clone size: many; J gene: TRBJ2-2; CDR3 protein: CASSPALAANTGELFF; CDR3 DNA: TGCGCCAGCAGCCCTGCCCTAGCGGCAAACACCGGGGAGCTGTTTTTT
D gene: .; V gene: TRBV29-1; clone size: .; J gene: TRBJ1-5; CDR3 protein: CSVEVGDQPQHF; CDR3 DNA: TGCAGCGTTGAAGTTGGTGATCAGCCCCAGCATTTT
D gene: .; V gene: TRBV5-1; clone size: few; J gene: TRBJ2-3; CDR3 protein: CASSLQGTVDTDTQYF; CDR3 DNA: TGCGCCAGCAGCTTACAAGGGACGGTAGACACAGATACGCAGTATTTT
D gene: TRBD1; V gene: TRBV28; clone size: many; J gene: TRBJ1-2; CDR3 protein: CASSLPGTGYGYTF; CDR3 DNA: TGTGCCAGCAGTTTACCTGGGACAGGTTATGGCTACACCTTC
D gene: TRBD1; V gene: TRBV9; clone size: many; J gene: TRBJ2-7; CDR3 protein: CASSSGTGHEQYF; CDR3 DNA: TGTGCCAGCAGCTCCGGGACAGGTCACGAGCAGTACTTC
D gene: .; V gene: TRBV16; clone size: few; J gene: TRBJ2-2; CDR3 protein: CASSQSPRTVSTGELFF; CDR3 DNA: TGTGCCAGCAGCCAATCGCCCCGGACAGTGAGCACCGGGGAGCTGTTTTTT
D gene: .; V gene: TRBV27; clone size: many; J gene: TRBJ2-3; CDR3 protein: CASSSGRYTDTQYF; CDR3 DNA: TGTGCCAGCAGTTCTGGACGGTACACAGATACGCAGTATTTT
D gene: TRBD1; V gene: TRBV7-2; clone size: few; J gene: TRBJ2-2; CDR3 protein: CASSLVGGADTGELFF; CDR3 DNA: TGTGCCAGCAGCTTAGTAGGGGGCGCGGACACCGGGGAGCTGTTTTTT
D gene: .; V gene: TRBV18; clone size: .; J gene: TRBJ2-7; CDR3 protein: CASSPSADYEQYF; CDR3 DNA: TGTGCCAGCTCACCATCAGCTGACTACGAGCAGTACTTC
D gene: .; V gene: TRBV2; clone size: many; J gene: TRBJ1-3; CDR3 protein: CASTPGPGNTIYF; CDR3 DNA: TGTGCCAGCACCCCGGGCCCTGGAAACACCATATATTTT
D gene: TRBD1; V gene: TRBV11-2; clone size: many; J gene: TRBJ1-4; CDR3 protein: CASSPRQGLGYEKLFF; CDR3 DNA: TGTGCCAGCAGCCCTCGACAGGGACTAGGCTATGAAAAACTGTTTTTT
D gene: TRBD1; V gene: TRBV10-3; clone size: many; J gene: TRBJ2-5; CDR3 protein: CATKKGADETQYF; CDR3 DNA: TGTGCCACCAAGAAGGGGGCTGACGAGACCCAGTACTTC
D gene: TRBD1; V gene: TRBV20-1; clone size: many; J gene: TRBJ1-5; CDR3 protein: CSARDQAGGSNQPQHF; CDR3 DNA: TGCAGTGCTAGAGATCAAGCAGGGGGTAGCAATCAGCCCCAGCATTTT
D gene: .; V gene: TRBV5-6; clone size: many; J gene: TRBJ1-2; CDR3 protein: CASSLPGFPNYGYTF; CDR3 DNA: TGTGCCAGCAGCTTGCCAGGATTCCCTAACTATGGCTACACCTTC
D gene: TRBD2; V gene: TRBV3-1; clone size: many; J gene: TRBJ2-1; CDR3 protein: CASSLSLAGGHEQFF; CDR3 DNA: TGTGCCAGCAGCCTCTCCCTAGCGGGGGGTCATGAGCAGTTCTTC
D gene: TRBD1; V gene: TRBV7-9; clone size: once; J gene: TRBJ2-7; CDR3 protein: CASSKAGTGLYEQYF; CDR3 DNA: TGTGCCAGCAGTAAGGCCGGGACAGGGCTCTACGAGCAGTACTTC
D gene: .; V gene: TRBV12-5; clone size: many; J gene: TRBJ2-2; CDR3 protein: CASGPPRGVNTGELFF; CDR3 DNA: TGTGCTAGTGGTCCCCCCAGGGGCGTAAACACCGGGGAGCTGTTTTTT
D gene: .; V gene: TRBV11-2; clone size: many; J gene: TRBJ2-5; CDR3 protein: CASSLAALQLQETQYF; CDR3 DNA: TGTGCCAGCAGCTTAGCCGCCCTACAGCTCCAAGAGACCCAGTACTTC
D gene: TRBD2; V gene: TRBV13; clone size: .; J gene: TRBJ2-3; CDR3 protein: CASSSRLAGGPIKDTQYF; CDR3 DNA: TGTGCCAGCAGCTCCCGACTAGCGGGGGGGCCCATTAAAGATACGCAGTATTTT
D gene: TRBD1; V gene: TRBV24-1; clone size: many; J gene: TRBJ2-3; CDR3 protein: CATKSRDSSTDTQYF; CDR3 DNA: TGTGCCACCAAGTCCCGGGACAGTAGCACAGATACGCAGTATTTT
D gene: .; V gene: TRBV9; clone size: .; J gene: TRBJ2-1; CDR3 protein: CASSAGTGVFNEQFF; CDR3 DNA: TGTGCCAGCAGCGCCGGGACTGGGGTTTTCAATGAGCAGTTCTTC
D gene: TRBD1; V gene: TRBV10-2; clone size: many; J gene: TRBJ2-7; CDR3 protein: CASSDRQGAEQYF; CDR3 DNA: TGCGCCAGCAGCGACAGGCAGGGGGCCGAGCAGTACTTC
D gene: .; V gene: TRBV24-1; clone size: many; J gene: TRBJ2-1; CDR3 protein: CATSFRGDYNEQFF; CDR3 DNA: TGTGCCACCAGTTTCAGGGGTGACTACAATGAGCAGTTCTTC
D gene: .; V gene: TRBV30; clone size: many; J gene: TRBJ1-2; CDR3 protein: CAWKVAGGYGYTF; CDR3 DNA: TGTGCCTGGAAGGTTGCCGGAGGGTATGGCTACACCTTC
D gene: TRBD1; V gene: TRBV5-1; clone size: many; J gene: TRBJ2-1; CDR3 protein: CASSGGQTGGDEQFF; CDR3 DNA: TGCGCCAGCAGCGGTGGCCAGACAGGGGGCGATGAGCAGTTCTTC
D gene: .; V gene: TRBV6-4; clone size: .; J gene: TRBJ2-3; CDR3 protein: CASSESGTPTDTQYF; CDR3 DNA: TGTGCCAGCAGTGAGTCCGGGACGCCGACAGATACGCAGTATTTT
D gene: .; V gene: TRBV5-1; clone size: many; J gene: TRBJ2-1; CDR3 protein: CASSLAGEAYNEQFF; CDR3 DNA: TGCGCCAGCAGCTTAGCTGGGGAGGCCTACAATGAGCAGTTCTTC
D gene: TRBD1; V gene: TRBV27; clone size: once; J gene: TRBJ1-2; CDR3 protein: CASSLSYGQGDGYTF; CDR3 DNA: TGTGCCAGCAGTTTATCTTACGGGCAGGGGGATGGCTACACCTTC
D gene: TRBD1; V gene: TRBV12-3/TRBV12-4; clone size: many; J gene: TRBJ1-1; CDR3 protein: CASSLRGTGNTEAFF; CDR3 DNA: TGTGCCAGCAGTTTACGGGGGACAGGGAACACTGAAGCTTTCTTT
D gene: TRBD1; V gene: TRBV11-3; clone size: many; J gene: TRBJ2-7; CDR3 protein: CASSLTGTGMSYEQYF; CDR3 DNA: TGTGCCAGCAGCTTAACTGGGACAGGGATGAGCTACGAGCAGTACTTC
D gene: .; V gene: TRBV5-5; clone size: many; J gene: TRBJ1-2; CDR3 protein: CASSLRQSYYGYTF; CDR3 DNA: TGTGCCAGCAGCTTGCGACAGTCCTACTATGGCTACACCTTC
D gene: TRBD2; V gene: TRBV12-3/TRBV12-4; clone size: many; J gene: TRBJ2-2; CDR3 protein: CASSGLAGAFGELFF; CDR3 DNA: TGTGCCAGCAGCGGACTAGCGGGAGCCTTTGGGGAGCTGTTTTTT
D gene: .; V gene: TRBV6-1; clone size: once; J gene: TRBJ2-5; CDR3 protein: CASSEGRSGSETQYF; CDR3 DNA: TGTGCCAGCAGTGAAGGAAGGTCCGGCTCAGAGACCCAGTACTTC
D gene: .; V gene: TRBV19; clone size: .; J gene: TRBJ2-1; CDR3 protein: CASSIKGTRKQFF; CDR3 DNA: TGTGCCAGTAGTATAAAGGGTACGCGTAAGCAGTTCTTC